The entry below describes one T cell receptor (beta chain). After removal of 4 bases from V and 5 bases from J, the junction contained 9 bases not matched to a gene. This CDR3 has 15 amino acids. Germline values: CDR1 SEHNR, CDR2 FQNEAQ (reference sequence). The data are from a study of OX40 agonist ivuxolimab in advanced cancers. As for the study in general: Patients were given ivuxolimab, an antibody that agonizes OX40 (CD134). Every 2 weeks, ivuxolimab was infused into the patients intravenously at between 0.01 and 10 mg/kg.

Measured with immunoSEQ multiplex PCR; TCRdb has only the in-frame clones, and not every one. The repertoire holds over 80,000 clones, roughly nine tenths seen once, with more than 0.8% in the top ten. The genes are TRBV7-9 and TRBJ2-5, with 8 bases aligning to TRBD2. Sequences were derived from CD4+ or CD8+ T cells sorted from blood, sampled in a trial of the OX40 agonist ivuxolimab. The origin of this receptor is an adult with an advanced solid tumor such as melanoma, head and neck, liver or kidney cancer. The CDR3 region has the DNA TGTGCCAGCAGCTCCTCCCCTCGGGGGGGGGAGACCCAGTACTTC. Translation gives CASSSSPRGGETQYF.